Described below is a single T cell receptor beta chain sequence and its context. Antigen unknown. The entry originates in a study of response to subunit inactivated influenza vaccine. TCRdb fed the RT-PCR reads into MiXCR, producing one record per CDR3 protein. The repertoire holds about half a million distinct CDR3 sequences, with roughly 27% as singletons. V gave up 1 base and J gave up 5 bases; unmatched junction bases: 9. CDR3 length equals 17 residues. The germline V gene encodes CDR1 MGHDK and CDR2 SYGVNS. Whole-study results and caveats: Authors proposed each seasonal influenza vaccination draws in few new T cells.

The receptor was isolated from a man aged 45 to 65 who received an inactivated influenza vaccine. V usage is TRBV25-1 and J usage is TRBJ2-5, with 11 bases matching TRBD2. The starting material was CD4+ T cells sorted from PBMCs, obtained roughly 5 days after vaccination. The CDR3 reads CASSESTLAGEWETQYF. Here the CDR3 DNA reads TGTGCCAGCAGTGAATCGACACTAGCGGGAGAGTGGGAGACCCAGTACTTC. Full variable domain (missing parts from reference TRBV25-1 and TRBJ2-5): EADIYQTPRYLVIGTGKKITLECSQTMGHDKMYWYQQDPGMELHLIHYSYGVNSTEKGDLSSESTVSRIRTEHFPLTLESARPSHTSQYLCASSESTLAGEWETQYFGPGTRLLVL.